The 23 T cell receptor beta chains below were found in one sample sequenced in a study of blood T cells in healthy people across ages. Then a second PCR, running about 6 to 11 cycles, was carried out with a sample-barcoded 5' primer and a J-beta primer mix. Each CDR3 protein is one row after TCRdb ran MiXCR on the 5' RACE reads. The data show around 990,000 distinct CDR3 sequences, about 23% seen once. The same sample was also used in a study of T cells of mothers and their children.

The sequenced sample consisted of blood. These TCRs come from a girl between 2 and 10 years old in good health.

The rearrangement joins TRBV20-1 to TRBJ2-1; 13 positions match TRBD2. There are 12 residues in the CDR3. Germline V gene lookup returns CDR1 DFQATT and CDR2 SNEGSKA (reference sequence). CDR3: CRLAGGYNEQFF. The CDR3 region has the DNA TGCAGACTAGCGGGGGGGTACAATGAGCAGTTCTTC.

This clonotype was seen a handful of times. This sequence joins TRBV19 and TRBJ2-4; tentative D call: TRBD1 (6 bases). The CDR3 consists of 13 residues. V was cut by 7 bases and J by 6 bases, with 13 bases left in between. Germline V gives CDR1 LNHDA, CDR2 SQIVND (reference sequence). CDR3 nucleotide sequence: TGTGCCAGTAAGACGACAGGTACAAACATTCAGTACTTC. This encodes CASKTTGTNIQYF.

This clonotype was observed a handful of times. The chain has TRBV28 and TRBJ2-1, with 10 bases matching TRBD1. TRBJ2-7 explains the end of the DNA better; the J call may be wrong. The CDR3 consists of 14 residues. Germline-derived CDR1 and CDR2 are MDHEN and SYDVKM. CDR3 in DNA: TGTGCCAGCAGTTTAACGGACAGGGGGTCCGAGCAGTACTTC. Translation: CASSLTDRGSEQYF.

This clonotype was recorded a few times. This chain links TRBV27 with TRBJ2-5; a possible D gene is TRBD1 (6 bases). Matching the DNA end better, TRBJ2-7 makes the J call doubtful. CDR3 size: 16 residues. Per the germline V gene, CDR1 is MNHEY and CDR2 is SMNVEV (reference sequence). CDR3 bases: TGTGCCAGCAGTTTAACCACAGGGAGTCTCCCCTACGAGCAGTACTTC. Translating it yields CASSLTTGSLPYEQYF.

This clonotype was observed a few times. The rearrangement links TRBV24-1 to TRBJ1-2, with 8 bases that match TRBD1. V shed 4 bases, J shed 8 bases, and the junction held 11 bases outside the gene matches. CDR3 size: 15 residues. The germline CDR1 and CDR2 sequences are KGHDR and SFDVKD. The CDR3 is CATSEPGQELGGYTF. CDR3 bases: TGTGCCACCAGTGAACCGGGACAGGAGCTTGGGGGCTACACCTTC.

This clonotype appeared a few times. The CDR3 DNA reads TGTGCCAGCGGATCCTCGTTGGTCGATGAGCAGTTCTTC. It translates to CASGSSLVDEQFF. The V and J genes are TRBV9 and TRBJ2-1; D unresolved. Germline CDR1 SGDLS, CDR2 YYNGEE. The CDR3 is 13 amino acids. The V and J ends lost 7 bases and 8 bases respectively, with 16 bases between them.

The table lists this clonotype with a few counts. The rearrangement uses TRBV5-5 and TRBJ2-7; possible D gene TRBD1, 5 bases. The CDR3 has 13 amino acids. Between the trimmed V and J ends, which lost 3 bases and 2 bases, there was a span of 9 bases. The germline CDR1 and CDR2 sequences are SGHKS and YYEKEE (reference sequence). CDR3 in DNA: TGTGCCAGCAGCTCGACAGTGACCTACGAGCAGTACTTC. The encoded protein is CASSSTVTYEQYF. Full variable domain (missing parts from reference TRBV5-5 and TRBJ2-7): DAGVTQSPTHLIKTRGQQVTLRCSPISGHKSVSWYQQVLGQGPQFIFQYYEKEERGRGNFPDRFSARQFPNYSSELNVNALLLGDSALYLCASSSTVTYEQYFGPGTRLTVT.

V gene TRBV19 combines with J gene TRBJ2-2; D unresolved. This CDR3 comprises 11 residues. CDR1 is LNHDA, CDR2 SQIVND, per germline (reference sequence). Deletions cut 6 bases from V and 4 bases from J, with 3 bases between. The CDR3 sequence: CASRITGELFF. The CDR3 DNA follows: TGTGCCAGTAGGATCACCGGGGAGCTGTTTTTT.

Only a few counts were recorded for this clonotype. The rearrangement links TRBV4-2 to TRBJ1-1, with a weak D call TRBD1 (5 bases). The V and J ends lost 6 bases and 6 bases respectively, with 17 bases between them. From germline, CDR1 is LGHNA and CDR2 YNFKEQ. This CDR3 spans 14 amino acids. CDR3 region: CASSGGKGGAEAFF. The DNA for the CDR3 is TGTGCCAGCAGTGGGGGGAAAGGTGGCGCTGAAGCTTTCTTT.

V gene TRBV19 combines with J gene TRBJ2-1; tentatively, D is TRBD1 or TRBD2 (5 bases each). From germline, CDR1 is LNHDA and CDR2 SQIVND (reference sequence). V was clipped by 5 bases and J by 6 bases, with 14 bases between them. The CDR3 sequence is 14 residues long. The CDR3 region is CASSDRSGGNEQFF. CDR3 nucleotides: TGTGCCAGTAGTGACCGATCTGGGGGCAATGAGCAGTTCTTC.

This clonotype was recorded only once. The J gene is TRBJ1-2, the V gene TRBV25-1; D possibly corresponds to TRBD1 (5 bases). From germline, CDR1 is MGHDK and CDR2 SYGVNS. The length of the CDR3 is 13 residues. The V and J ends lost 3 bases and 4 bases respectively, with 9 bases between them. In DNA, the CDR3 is TGTGCCAGCAGTGAGCAGGGTGGCTATGGCTACACCTTC. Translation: CASSEQGGYGYTF.

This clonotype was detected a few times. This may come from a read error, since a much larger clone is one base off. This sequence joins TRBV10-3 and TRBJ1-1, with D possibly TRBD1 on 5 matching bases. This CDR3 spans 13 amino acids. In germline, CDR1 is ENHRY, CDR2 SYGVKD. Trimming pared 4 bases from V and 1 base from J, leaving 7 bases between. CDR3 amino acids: CAISATGNTEAFF. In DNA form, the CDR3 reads TGTGCCATCAGTGCCACAGGGAACACTGAAGCTTTCTTT.

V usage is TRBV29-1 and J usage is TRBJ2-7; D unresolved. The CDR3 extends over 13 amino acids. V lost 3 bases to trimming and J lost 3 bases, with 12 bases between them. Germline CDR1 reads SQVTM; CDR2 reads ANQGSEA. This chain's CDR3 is CSVEGDFDYEQYF. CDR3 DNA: TGCAGCGTTGAGGGCGATTTCGACTACGAGCAGTACTTC.

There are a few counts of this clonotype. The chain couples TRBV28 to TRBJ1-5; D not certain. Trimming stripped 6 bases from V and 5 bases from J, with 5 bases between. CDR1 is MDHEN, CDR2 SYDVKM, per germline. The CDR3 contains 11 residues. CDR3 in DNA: TGTGCCAGCAGGGACGATCAGCCCCAGCATTTT. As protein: CASRDDQPQHF. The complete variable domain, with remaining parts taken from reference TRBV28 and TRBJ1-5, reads DVKVTQSSRYLVKRTGEKVFLECVQDMDHENMFWYRQDPGLGLRLIYFSYDVKMKEKGDIPEGYSVSREKKERFSLILESASTNQTSMYLCASRDDQPQHFGDGTRLSIL.

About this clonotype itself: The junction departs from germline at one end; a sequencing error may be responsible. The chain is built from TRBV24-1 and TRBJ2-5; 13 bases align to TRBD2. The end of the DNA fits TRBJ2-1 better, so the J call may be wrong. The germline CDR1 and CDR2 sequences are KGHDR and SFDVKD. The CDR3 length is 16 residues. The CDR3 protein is CATSDPTSGRGYEQFF. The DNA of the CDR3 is TGTGCCACTAGTGATCCAACTAGCGGGAGGGGCTATGAGCAGTTCTTC.

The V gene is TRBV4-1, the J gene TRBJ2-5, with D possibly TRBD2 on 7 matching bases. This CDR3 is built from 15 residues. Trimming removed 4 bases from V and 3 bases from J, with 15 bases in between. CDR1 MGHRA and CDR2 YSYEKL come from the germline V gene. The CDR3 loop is CASSPLAEGEETQYF. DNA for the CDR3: TGCGCCAGCAGCCCCCTAGCGGAGGGGGAAGAGACCCAGTACTTC.

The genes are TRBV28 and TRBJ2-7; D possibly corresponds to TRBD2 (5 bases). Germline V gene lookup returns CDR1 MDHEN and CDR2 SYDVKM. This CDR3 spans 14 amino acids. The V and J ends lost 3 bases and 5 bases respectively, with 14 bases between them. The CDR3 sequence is CASSLYRSGDEQYF. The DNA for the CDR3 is TGTGCCAGCAGTTTGTATCGGTCCGGGGACGAGCAGTACTTC.

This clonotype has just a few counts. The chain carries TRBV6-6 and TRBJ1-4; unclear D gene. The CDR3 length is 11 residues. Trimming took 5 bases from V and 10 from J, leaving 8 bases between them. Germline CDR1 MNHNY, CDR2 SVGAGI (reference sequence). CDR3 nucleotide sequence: TGTGCCAGCAGTGACCATTTAAAACTGTTTTTT. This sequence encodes CASSDHLKLFF.

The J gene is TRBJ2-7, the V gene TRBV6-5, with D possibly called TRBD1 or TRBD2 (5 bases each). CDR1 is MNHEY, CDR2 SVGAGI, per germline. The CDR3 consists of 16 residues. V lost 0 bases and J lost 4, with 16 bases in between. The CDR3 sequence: CASSYSGLRGQYEQYF. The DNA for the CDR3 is TGTGCCAGCAGTTACTCTGGGCTTCGGGGCCAATACGAGCAGTACTTC.

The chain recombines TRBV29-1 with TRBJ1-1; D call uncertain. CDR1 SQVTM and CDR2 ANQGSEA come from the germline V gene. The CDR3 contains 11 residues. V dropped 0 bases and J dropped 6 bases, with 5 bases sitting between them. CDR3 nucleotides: TGCAGCGTTGAAGATCGGTCTGAAGCTTTCTTT. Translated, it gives CSVEDRSEAFF.

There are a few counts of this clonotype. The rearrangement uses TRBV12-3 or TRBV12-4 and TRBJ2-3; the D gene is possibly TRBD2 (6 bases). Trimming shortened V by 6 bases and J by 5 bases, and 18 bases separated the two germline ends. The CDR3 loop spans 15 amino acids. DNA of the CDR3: TGTGCCAGCAGGGACCGGGTTCTGGGGGGAGATACGCAGTATTTT. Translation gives CASRDRVLGGDTQYF.

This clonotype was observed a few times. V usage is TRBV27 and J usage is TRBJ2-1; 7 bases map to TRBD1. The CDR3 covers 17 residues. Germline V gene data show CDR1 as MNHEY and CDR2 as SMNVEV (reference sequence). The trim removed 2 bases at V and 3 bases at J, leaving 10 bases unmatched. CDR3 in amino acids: CASSLLPQGDYYNEQFF. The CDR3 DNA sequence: TGTGCCAGCAGTTTACTGCCCCAGGGGGATTACTACAATGAGCAGTTCTTC.

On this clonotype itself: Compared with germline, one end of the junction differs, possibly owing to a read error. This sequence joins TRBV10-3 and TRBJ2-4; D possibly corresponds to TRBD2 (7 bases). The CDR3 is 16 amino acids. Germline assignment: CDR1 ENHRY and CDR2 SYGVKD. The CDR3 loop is CAICESDAGAHNIQYF. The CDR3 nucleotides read TGTGCCATCTGTGAGTCAGATGCGGGGGCCCACAACATTCAGTACTTC.